This TCR beta chain was documented in a study of blood T cell repertoires in COVID-19. Across the study: The study drew acute and convalescent COVID-19 samples from the United States, Italy and Spain.

Germline V gene data show CDR1 as LNHDA and CDR2 as SQIVND (reference sequence). CDR3 length equals 14 residues. The V end lost 6 bases, the J end lost 1 base, and 13 bases lay between the germline ends. Participants came from roughly 24 US areas, aged about 18 to 95 years. Cohorts were assigned according to the clinical history that participants reported. Per the study methods: Using reference gene primer amplification, nucleated cell counts were estimated. Clones were sequenced by immunoSEQ multiplex PCR, and TCRdb holds only the in-frame ones, with some missing. V, J and clone size reflect that table, while D and trimming were determined from the DNA. The sample yields 450,000 to 600,000 clones, approximately 86% seen once.

This TCR was recovered from a woman between 18 and 30 years old who had recovered from COVID-19. The specimen was PBMCs or T cells enriched from blood (not recorded which). The gene calls are TRBV19 and TRBJ2-7, with TRBD2 as a possible D gene (5 bases). The DNA of the CDR3 is TGTGCCAGTAGCCTAGGGAGTAGATCCTACGAGCAGTACTTC. This sequence encodes CASSLGSRSYEQYF.